This T cell receptor beta chain was obtained from a study of T cell responses to AZD1222 COVID-19 vaccine. General study points: Females outnumbered males among donors, who were mostly white British; clonal diversity was possibly underestimated. Spike-specific TCR breadth rose after two AZD1222 doses, and depth rose as well. Sampled repertoires all dated from after the peak T cell response.

The V end was cut by 3 bases, the J end by 1 base, with 10 bases between. In germline, CDR1 is KGHDR, CDR2 SFDVKD. This CDR3 contains 15 residues. Using immunoSEQ multiplex PCR, the repertoire was profiled, and TCRdb retains in-frame clones only, with some absent. The sample gives more than 85,000 clones, around 81% of which show up once; about 4.6% is in the top ten. With respect to this clone: Antigen unknown.

This chain links TRBV24-1 with TRBJ2-3; no definite D call. This sample comprised peripheral blood, obtained on day 0 of AZD1222 vaccination. The receptor comes from an adult in good health. CDR3 sequence (DNA): TGTGCCACCAGTGATGTATCACGACGCACAGATACGCAGTATTTT. This encodes CATSDVSRRTDTQYF.